Following are 8 T cell receptor beta chains from one sample sequenced in a study of radiotherapy plus CTLA-4 blockade in lung cancer. Sequenced by immunoSEQ multiplex PCR; TCRdb stores in-frame clones only, minus some. Among approximately 82,000 clones, around four fifths were seen once, and the ten largest hold more than 12%. The material sequenced was peripheral blood, taken from a patient treated with radiotherapy plus ipilimumab. Receptors were obtained from a human donor with non-small cell lung cancer that progressed on radiotherapy plus ipilimumab.

The rearrangement links TRBV19 to TRBJ1-3, with D maybe TRBD1 (6 bases). CDR3 size: 16 residues. Between the trimmed V and J ends, which lost 4 bases and 0 bases, there was a span of 13 bases. Germline-derived CDR1 and CDR2 are LNHDA and SQIVND (reference sequence). The DNA for the CDR3 is TGTGCCAGTAGTACCGAGGGGACATACTCTGGAAACACCATATATTTT. Amino acids: CASSTEGTYSGNTIYF.

The rearrangement joins TRBV25-1 to TRBJ1-4; D remains unclear. V was clipped by 2 bases and J by 7 bases, with 14 bases between them. CDR3 length: 15 residues. Germline CDR1 reads MGHDK; CDR2 reads SYGVNS. CDR3 loop: CASSENGALGEKLFF. The CDR3, as DNA: TGTGCCAGCAGTGAAAACGGAGCCTTGGGTGAAAAACTGTTTTTT.

V is TRBV4-1 and J is TRBJ1-3; D may be TRBD1 (6 bases). V was pared by 1 base and J by 2 bases, with 18 bases between. Germline V gene sequence: CDR1 MGHRA, CDR2 YSYEKL. The CDR3 is 18 amino acids. CDR3 DNA sequence: TGCGCCAGCAGCCAAGGGGCGACAGGAGGGTTCGCTGGAAACACCATATATTTT. The encoded protein is CASSQGATGGFAGNTIYF.

The V and J genes are TRBV6-5 and TRBJ2-1; D uncertain. Deletions cut 8 bases from V and 2 bases from J, with 10 bases between. Germline lookup yields CDR1 MNHEY and CDR2 SVGAGI. The CDR3 is 13 amino acids. The CDR3 here is CASGPEPYNEQFF. The CDR3 nucleotides read TGTGCCAGCGGGCCAGAACCCTACAATGAGCAGTTCTTC.

This sequence joins TRBV14 and TRBJ2-3; D gene ambiguous. The germline gives CDR1 SGHDN, CDR2 FVKESK. This CDR3 has 12 residues. The V end was cut by 1 base, the J end by 3 bases, with 2 bases between. Written as DNA, the CDR3 is TGTGCCAGCAGCCAAGCGACAGATACGCAGTATTTT. Encoded protein: CASSQATDTQYF.

The J gene is TRBJ1-6, the V gene TRBV19, with a weak D call TRBD1 (5 bases). The V gene's germline CDR1 is LNHDA and CDR2 SQIVND (reference sequence). This CDR3 is built from 13 residues. V lost 10 bases to trimming and J lost 7 bases, with 14 bases between them. The CDR3 protein is CATDRGNNSPLHF. The CDR3 DNA follows: TGTGCCACCGACCGGGGCAACAATTCACCCCTCCACTTT.

The J gene is TRBJ2-7, the V gene TRBV5-4; 11 bases line up with TRBD1. Trimming removed 4 bases from V and 3 bases from J; junction bases left unmatched: 9. Germline V gene lookup returns CDR1 SGHNT and CDR2 YYREEE (reference sequence). CDR3 length: 16 residues. The CDR3 spells CASSPPGDRGYYEQYF. For the CDR3, the DNA is TGTGCCAGCAGCCCACCCGGGGACAGGGGGTACTACGAGCAGTACTTC. Variable domain in full (rest from reference TRBV5-4 and TRBJ2-7): ETGVTQSPTHLIKTRGQQVTLRCSSQSGHNTVSWYQQALGQGPQFIFQYYREEENGRGNFPPRFSGLQFPNYSSELNVNALELDDSALYLCASSPPGDRGYYEQYFGPGTRLTVT.

This chain links TRBV28 with TRBJ2-1; D unresolved. V was cut by 6 bases and J by 10 bases, with 10 bases left in between. Per the germline V gene, CDR1 is MDHEN and CDR2 is SYDVKM. The CDR3 consists of 11 residues. CDR3: CASRTLREQFF. CDR3 DNA: TGTGCCAGCAGGACTCTTAGGGAGCAGTTCTTC.